A single sample is the source of the 13 T cell receptor beta chains below, sequenced in a study of shared clonotypes between healthy human individuals. Measured with immunoSEQ multiplex PCR; TCRdb has only the in-frame clones, and not every one. Of about 2 million clones detected, around 96% appear once; the ten largest clones hold 0.9% to 1.3%. The naive CD8 subset, CD45RO-negative cells positively selected for CCR7, excluded terminally differentiated effector memory CD45RA+ cells. Sample: naive CD8+ T cells sorted from blood. The receptors stem from a man in his late teens or twenties in good health.

The chain links TRBV27 to TRBJ2-5; 11 bases are shared with TRBD2. CDR3 size: 17 residues. CDR1 is MNHEY, CDR2 SMNVEV, per germline (reference sequence). The ends lost 5 bases at V and 4 bases at J; junction bases unmatched: 12. The CDR3 bases are TGTGCCAGCAGTCCTCTCGGGACTAGCGGAACTAGAGAGACCCAGTACTTC. This codes for CASSPLGTSGTRETQYF.

V is TRBV27 and J is TRBJ2-5; no clear D gene. Germline V gene sequence: CDR1 MNHEY, CDR2 SMNVEV (reference sequence). The V end was cut by 6 bases, the J end by 1 base, with 18 bases between. The CDR3 is made up of 16 amino acids. CDR3 in DNA: TGTGCCAGCAGCCATGGGCCAGGAGACCTCCAAGAGACCCAGTACTTC. It specifies CASSHGPGDLQETQYF.

V usage is TRBV5-4 and J usage is TRBJ2-3, with D possibly being TRBD2 (6 bases). The CDR3 contains 15 residues. With 7 bases removed from V and 0 bases from J, the gap between germline ends came to 15 bases. Per the germline V gene, CDR1 is SGHNT and CDR2 is YYREEE (reference sequence). CDR3 nucleotides: TGTGCCAGCGGGGACTCGACCAGTAGCACAGATACGCAGTATTTT. Translating gives CASGDSTSSTDTQYF.

This sequence joins TRBV7-8 and TRBJ2-7; TRBD2 agrees at 15 bases. The CDR3 contains 19 residues. Germline V CDR1 and CDR2: SGHVS, FQNEAQ. V trimming: 5 bases; J trimming: 2 bases; junction bases outside the gene matches: 13. As DNA, the CDR3 is TGTGCCAGCAGCCCCAGAACCGGGACTAGCGGGGGGATTACCTACGAGCAGTACTTC. Translating it yields CASSPRTGTSGGITYEQYF. Full variable domain (rest looked up from reference TRBV7-8 and TRBJ2-7): GAGVSQSPRYKVAKRGQDVALRCDPISGHVSLFWYQQALGQGPEFLTYFQNEAQLDKSGLPSDRFFAERPEGSVSTLKIQRTQQEDSAVYLCASSPRTGTSGGITYEQYFGPGTRLTVT.

In the case of this clone: Within the sample, other DNA sequences also encode this same CDR3. J is TRBJ2-3 and V is TRBV11-2, with 8 bases that match TRBD1. The CDR3 covers 14 residues. The ends lost 5 bases at V and 5 bases at J; junction bases unmatched: 6. CDR1 and CDR2 (germline): SGHAT, FQNNGV. CDR3 sequence reads: CASSLGTGGDTQYF. The CDR3 DNA reads TGTGCCAGCAGCCTCGGGACAGGAGGAGATACGCAGTATTTT.

Note on this clone: Other DNA sequences in this sample translate to the same CDR3. The chain employs TRBV10-1 and TRBJ2-3; D unclear. Germline V gene sequence: CDR1 WNHNN, CDR2 SYGVQD (reference sequence). CDR3 size: 14 residues. Trimming shortened V by 2 bases and J by 6 bases, and 12 bases separated the two germline ends. CDR3 protein: CASSEVWGTDTQYF. CDR3 nucleotide sequence: TGCGCCAGCAGTGAGGTGTGGGGAACCGATACGCAGTATTTT.

This chain links TRBV13 with TRBJ2-5, with 11 bases identical to TRBD2. CDR1 PRHDT and CDR2 FYEKMQ come from the germline V gene (reference sequence). The V and J ends lost 4 bases and 2 bases, in that order; junction bases with no gene match: 3. CDR3 size: 15 residues. As DNA, the CDR3 is TGTGCCAGCAGCTACGGGACTAGCGGACAAGAGACCCAGTACTTC. Protein product: CASSYGTSGQETQYF.

The chain combines TRBV5-1 with TRBJ1-2; 8 bases are shared with TRBD1. This CDR3 has 13 residues. V dropped 4 bases and J dropped 6; count of bases not matched to a gene: 5. Per the germline V gene, CDR1 is SGHRS and CDR2 is YFSETQ. CDR3 in DNA: TGCGCCAGCAGCCAAGGGACAGGAGATGGCTACACCTTC. Protein sequence: CASSQGTGDGYTF. Using reference TRBV5-1 and TRBJ1-2 for the parts outside the CDR3, the full variable domain is KAGVTQTPRYLIKTRGQQVTLSCSPISGHRSVSWYQQTPGQGLQFLFEYFSETQRNKGNFPGRFSGRQFSNSRSEMNVSTLELGDSALYLCASSQGTGDGYTFGSGTRLTVV.

This chain links TRBV9 with TRBJ2-1; D is uncertain. The ends were cut back, 3 bases at V and 5 bases at J, with 9 bases in the middle. CDR3 length equals 13 residues. Germline V gene data show CDR1 as SGDLS and CDR2 as YYNGEE. The CDR3 DNA is TGTGCCAGCAGCGGGGCGGAGAACAATGAGCAGTTCTTC. Its translation: CASSGAENNEQFF.

The V gene is TRBV7-9, the J gene TRBJ2-7, with D possibly being TRBD2 (6 bases). Trimming left V 8 bases short and J 4 bases short, with 12 bases between. Germline CDR1 is SEHNR and CDR2 is FQNEAQ (reference sequence). This CDR3 comprises 12 residues. The CDR3 sequence is CASGGIGYEQYF. As DNA, the CDR3 is TGTGCCAGCGGGGGGATCGGATACGAGCAGTACTTC.

The chain is built from TRBV27 and TRBJ2-7; D is possibly TRBD2 (7 bases). The germline V gene has CDR1 MNHEY and CDR2 SMNVEV (reference sequence). The CDR3 has 13 amino acids. The V gene lost 5 bases and the J gene lost 10 bases, with 18 bases spanning the gap. The CDR3, as DNA: TGTGCCAGCAGTCCCCCCGGGGGGCGTACACAGTACTTC. Its translation is CASSPPGGRTQYF.

Details on this clone: Other DNA variants within this sample encode the same CDR3. V gene TRBV27 combines with J gene TRBJ2-1, with unresolved D. V was shortened by 0 bases and J by 7 bases, with 7 bases between the two germline ends. This CDR3 has 13 residues. Germline CDR1 MNHEY, CDR2 SMNVEV (reference sequence). The CDR3 DNA is TGTGCCAGCAGTTTATCACCGGGTAATGAGCAGTTCTTC. It specifies CASSLSPGNEQFF.

This sequence joins TRBV14 and TRBJ1-1; possible D gene TRBD1, 6 bases. This CDR3 is built from 16 residues. Germline values: CDR1 SGHDN, CDR2 FVKESK. V was shortened by 0 bases and J by 1 base, with 12 bases between the two germline ends. CDR3 in amino acids: CASSQEPGEGNTEAFF. CDR3 coding DNA: TGTGCCAGCAGCCAAGAACCAGGGGAGGGGAACACTGAAGCTTTCTTT.